Shown below are 23 T cell receptor beta chains from a single sample sequenced in a study of T cell responses to AZD1222 COVID-19 vaccine. Assay used: immunoSEQ multiplex PCR; TCRdb lists only in-frame clones, some missing. In the table there are approximately 110,000 clones, around 89% of which are singletons. This sample comprised peripheral blood, obtained on day 0 of AZD1222 vaccination. The receptors here all came from an adult in good health.

This rearrangement joins TRBV12-3 or TRBV12-4 to TRBJ2-1; no clear D. This CDR3 is 13 amino acids long. The V and J ends lost 6 bases and 8 bases respectively, with 14 bases between them. The CDR3 spells CASRTGVGYEQFF. The CDR3, as DNA: TGTGCCAGCAGAACCGGCGTGGGCTATGAGCAGTTCTTC.

Turning to this clone: A read error may produce the germline difference seen at one junction end. The V and J genes are TRBV29-1 and TRBJ2-7; D is undetermined. CDR3 length: 13 residues. Germline V lookup: CDR1 SQVTM, CDR2 ANQGSEA. CDR3 nucleotides: TGCAGCGTGGAAGGGTATAGCTCCTACGAGCAGTACTTC. Residues: CSVEGYSSYEQYF.

Here the CDR3 DNA reads TGTGCCAGCAGAACAGGGAACGGCGAGACCCAGTACTTC. It yields the protein CASRTGNGETQYF. The V gene is TRBV19, the J gene TRBJ2-5; D perhaps matches TRBD1 (6 bases). V was cut by 9 bases and J by 5 bases, with 16 bases left in between. The germline CDR1 and CDR2 sequences are LNHDA and SQIVND (reference sequence). This CDR3 comprises 13 residues.

The chain uses TRBV7-6 and TRBJ2-1, with 9 nucleotides matching TRBD2. Unmatched junction bases numbered 7, after V lost 3 bases and J lost 7 bases. CDR3 length: 15 amino acids. Germline V lookup: CDR1 SGHVS, CDR2 FNYEAQ. The CDR3 DNA reads TGTGCCAGCAGCTTTCCGGGACTAGCTGATAATGAGCAGTTCTTC. This sequence encodes CASSFPGLADNEQFF.

This rearrangement joins TRBV2 to TRBJ2-5; maybe TRBD2 (6 bases). V was trimmed by 7 bases and J by 3 bases, leaving 15 bases between them. The CDR3 totals 14 residues. The germline V gene has CDR1 SNHLY and CDR2 FYNNEI. CDR3 loop: CASKNMLAEETQYF. The CDR3 nucleotides read TGTGCCAGCAAAAATATGTTAGCGGAAGAGACCCAGTACTTC.

J is TRBJ1-1 and V is TRBV6-6; tentatively, D is TRBD1 (6 bases). Trimming removed 7 bases at V and 6 bases at J, with 18 bases between. Per germline, CDR1 MNHNY and CDR2 SVGAGI (reference sequence). This CDR3 spans 14 amino acids. In DNA form, the CDR3 reads TGTGCCAGCATGCGAGAACAGGGTTTCGCTGAAGCTTTCTTT. It is translated as CASMREQGFAEAFF.

The chain uses TRBV6-5 and TRBJ1-3; D is unclear. The CDR3 contains 14 residues. Germline V gene lookup returns CDR1 MNHEY and CDR2 SVGAGI. Trimming cost V 4 bases and J 2 bases, with 9 bases left between them. The CDR3 sequence: CASSLEGTGNTIYF. CDR3 coding DNA: TGTGCCAGCAGTTTGGAAGGGACTGGAAACACCATATATTTT.

The genes are TRBV9 and TRBJ2-2; 8 bases map to TRBD2. CDR1 is SGDLS and CDR2 is YYNGEE in the germline V gene. The CDR3 runs to 18 residues. Trimming took 0 bases from V and 4 from J; bases not matched to a gene: 11. DNA for the CDR3: TGTGCCAGCAGCGTAGATGGTAGCGGGATAGGAGGCACCGGGGAGCTGTTTTTT. This encodes CASSVDGSGIGGTGELFF.

The chain recombines TRBV11-2 with TRBJ1-4; D unresolved. Trimming cost V 4 bases and J 6 bases, with 12 bases left between them. The CDR3 extends over 14 amino acids. In germline, CDR1 is SGHAT, CDR2 FQNNGV. CDR3 coding DNA: TGTGCCAGCAGCTCCTCCCTGGGTCATGAAAAACTGTTTTTT. Its protein is CASSSSLGHEKLFF. Drawing the rest from reference TRBV11-2 and TRBJ1-4, the complete variable domain is EAGVAQSPRYKIIEKRQSVAFWCNPISGHATLYWYQQILGQGPKLLIQFQNNGVVDDSQLPKDRFSAERLKGVDSTLKIQPAKLEDSAVYLCASSSSLGHEKLFFGSGTQLSVL.

For this clone: Mismatch with germline at one junction end may stem from a read error. The V gene is TRBV7-3, the J gene TRBJ2-3; D may be TRBD2 (5 bases). CDR1 and CDR2 from the germline V gene are SGHTA and FQGTGA. The CDR3 runs to 16 residues. CDR3 sequence reads: CASSLIPRDSRDTQYF. The CDR3 region has the DNA TGTGCCAGCAGCTTAATTCCCCGGGATAGCAGAGATACGCAGTATTTT.

This clone was observed a handful of times. The chain uses TRBV5-1 and TRBJ1-3, with D possibly being TRBD1 (6 bases). CDR3 length equals 15 residues. Trimming cost V 2 bases and J 3 bases, with 12 bases left between them. Looked up from germline, CDR1 is SGHRS and CDR2 is YFSETQ. Here the CDR3 reads CASSLQGLGGNTIYF. The CDR3 DNA follows: TGCGCCAGCAGCTTACAGGGACTAGGTGGAAACACCATATATTTT.

This chain connects TRBV5-1 to TRBJ1-2; 10 nucleotides match TRBD1. J was trimmed by 6 bases and V by 4 bases; bases with no gene match: 9. The CDR3 is 15 residues long. Germline assignment: CDR1 SGHRS and CDR2 YFSETQ. CDR3 DNA sequence: TGCGCCAGCAGCCGAGGACAGGGGGAGATGGATGGCTACACCTTC. The encoded protein is CASSRGQGEMDGYTF.

The J gene is TRBJ1-5, the V gene TRBV28; D gene uncertain. Germline V lookup: CDR1 MDHEN, CDR2 SYDVKM. Trimming pared 7 bases from V and 6 bases from J, leaving 16 bases between. The CDR3 is 14 amino acids. CDR3 sequence: CASTKAGSAQPQHF. The CDR3 DNA follows: TGTGCCAGCACCAAGGCAGGAAGTGCTCAGCCCCAGCATTTT. The full variable domain, its missing parts supplied by reference TRBV28 and TRBJ1-5, is DVKVTQSSRYLVKRTGEKVFLECVQDMDHENMFWYRQDPGLGLRLIYFSYDVKMKEKGDIPEGYSVSREKKERFSLILESASTNQTSMYLCASTKAGSAQPQHFGDGTRLSIL.

CDR3: CASSSQGTSTDTQYF. The CDR3 coding sequence is TGTGCCAGCAGTTCCCAGGGGACTAGCACAGATACGCAGTATTTT. The gene calls are TRBV6-2 or TRBV6-3 and TRBJ2-3; the D call may be TRBD1 or TRBD2 (6 bases each). The CDR3 runs 15 residues. From germline, CDR1 is MNHEY and CDR2 SVGEGT. Trimming left V 4 bases short and J 0 bases short, with 11 bases between.

The chain joins TRBV12-3 or TRBV12-4 to TRBJ2-7, with D possibly called TRBD1 or TRBD2 (5 bases each). The CDR3 contains 13 residues. Trimming removed 3 bases from V and 6 bases from J, with 12 bases in between. The CDR3 bases are TGTGCCAGCAGTTTCGATCGGGGCGGCGAGCAGTACTTC. This gives the protein CASSFDRGGEQYF.

The chain combines TRBV28 with TRBJ1-2, with TRBD1 matching 9 bases. With V trimmed by 5 bases and J by 3 bases, 4 bases remained unmatched. Germline CDR1 MDHEN, CDR2 SYDVKM. CDR3 length equals 14 residues. CDR3 in amino acids: CASSPTGGHYGYTF. The DNA for the CDR3 is TGTGCCAGCAGTCCGACAGGGGGGCACTATGGCTACACCTTC.

J is TRBJ2-3 and V is TRBV5-1, with 9 bases matching TRBD2. The junction had 6 bases not matched to a gene; V was cut back by 3 bases and J by 1 base. Germline CDR1 SGHRS, CDR2 YFSETQ. The CDR3 sequence is 16 residues long. The CDR3 region has the DNA TGCGCCAGCAGCTCGGGGTCTAGCGGGGGCACAGATACGCAGTATTTT. This sequence encodes CASSSGSSGGTDTQYF.

The chain joins TRBV5-6 to TRBJ1-5, with a possible D match to TRBD1 (6 bases). The CDR3 extends over 13 amino acids. Trimming stripped 4 bases from V and 3 bases from J, with 8 bases between. CDR1 and CDR2 from the germline V gene are SGHDT and YYEEEE. CDR3 nucleotides: TGTGCCAGCAGCGGACAGTTCAATCAGCCCCAGCATTTT. This translates into CASSGQFNQPQHF.

The chain employs TRBV5-1 and TRBJ1-1; D not resolved. V was cut by 0 bases and J by 11 bases, with 14 bases left in between. Per germline, CDR1 SGHRS and CDR2 YFSETQ. The CDR3 contains 13 residues. The CDR3 here is CASSLATRGRAFF. DNA for the CDR3: TGCGCCAGCAGCTTGGCTACGCGAGGCCGCGCTTTCTTT.

The chain recombines TRBV19 with TRBJ2-2, with unresolved D. V was pared by 5 bases and J by 7 bases, with 11 bases between. Germline CDR1 and CDR2: LNHDA and SQIVND (reference sequence). This CDR3 spans 13 amino acids. This CDR3 reads CASSGMRGGELFF. CDR3 coding DNA: TGTGCCAGTAGTGGAATGAGAGGCGGGGAGCTGTTTTTT.

This chain uses TRBV28 with TRBJ1-5; 9 bases fit TRBD1. CDR1 and CDR2 from the germline V gene are MDHEN and SYDVKM. J lost 3 bases, V lost 8 bases, and 11 bases had no gene match. This CDR3 is 16 amino acids long. The CDR3 coding sequence is TGTGCCAGCCGCCACACCGGGACAGGGATCAATCAGCCCCAGCATTTT. It translates to CASRHTGTGINQPQHF.

The chain combines TRBV2 with TRBJ2-7; 7 nucleotides line up with TRBD2. CDR3 size: 15 residues. The germline V gene has CDR1 SNHLY and CDR2 FYNNEI. Germline trimming cut 10 bases from V and 7 bases from J; bases unmatched to any gene: 19. For the CDR3, the DNA is TGTGCCACCTCGTGGTCAGGCCGTGGGGGAGGGGAGCAGTACTTC. It translates to CATSWSGRGGGEQYF.

The chain combines TRBV6-5 with TRBJ1-5, with D perhaps TRBD1 (5 bases). The CDR3 is 16 residues long. V dropped 2 bases and J dropped 4 bases, with 15 bases sitting between them. CDR1 and CDR2 (germline): MNHEY, SVGAGI. In nucleotides, the CDR3 is TGTGCCAGCAGTTACGAGGGCCAGGGTAGGAATCAGCCCCAGCATTTT. It is translated as CASSYEGQGRNQPQHF.